The 20 T cell receptor beta chains reported below all come from one sample, sequenced in a study of T cell responses to AZD1222 COVID-19 vaccine. Assay: immunoSEQ multiplex PCR; the TCRdb copy retains only in-frame clones and omits some. Seen here are about 93,000 clones, roughly nine tenths observed once, and the top ten hold roughly 2.8%. The sequencing used peripheral blood, collected on day 0 of MenACWY control vaccination. Receptor source: an adult in good health.

V usage is TRBV5-4 and J usage is TRBJ1-1, with D unclear. The V end lost 2 bases, the J end lost 4 bases, and 9 bases lay between the germline ends. The CDR3 is made up of 13 amino acids. Germline CDR1 and CDR2: SGHNT and YYREEE (reference sequence). CDR3 bases: TGTGCCAGCAGCTTTCTTAGAGGCACTGAAGCTTTCTTT. As protein: CASSFLRGTEAFF.

V usage is TRBV6-5 and J usage is TRBJ2-5; D might be TRBD2 (6 bases). Trimming removed 3 bases from V and 2 bases from J, with 7 bases in between. CDR3 length: 13 residues. CDR1 MNHEY and CDR2 SVGAGI come from the germline V gene. CDR3 region: CASSYGGQETQYF. CDR3 DNA: TGTGCCAGCAGTTATGGGGGGCAAGAGACCCAGTACTTC.

The chain joins TRBV11-3 to TRBJ1-3; 7 nucleotides match TRBD1. The CDR3 totals 20 residues. The trim removed 3 bases at V and 0 bases at J, leaving 17 bases unmatched. The germline gives CDR1 SGHNT, CDR2 YENEEA. CDR3 DNA sequence: TGTGCCAGCAGCTTTAGAGGTTCCGGGACAGCGGTGAGCTCTGGAAACACCATATATTTT. Amino acids: CASSFRGSGTAVSSGNTIYF.

The rearrangement links TRBV30 to TRBJ2-3; no definite D call. V dropped 2 bases and J dropped 8 bases, with 11 bases sitting between them. Germline assignment: CDR1 GTSNPN and CDR2 SVGIG (reference sequence). This CDR3 has 12 amino acids. CDR3 in DNA: TGTGCCTGGAGTTTAATGGTGGGTACGCAGTATTTT. Encoded protein: CAWSLMVGTQYF.

The chain uses TRBV27 and TRBJ2-3, with D possibly TRBD2 on 5 matching bases. The CDR3 is 14 amino acids. Germline V gives CDR1 MNHEY, CDR2 SMNVEV (reference sequence). V lost 6 bases, J lost 5 bases, and 15 bases lay in between. The CDR3 is CASSLGLPGDTQYF. DNA of the CDR3: TGTGCCAGCAGCCTAGGACTGCCCGGAGATACGCAGTATTTT.

The chain links TRBV7-2 to TRBJ2-1; 9 positions agree with TRBD1. Germline assignment: CDR1 SGHTA and CDR2 FQGNSA. After removal of 5 bases from V and 2 bases from J, the junction contained 4 bases not matched to a gene. CDR3 length: 15 residues. The CDR3 coding sequence is TGTGCCAGCAGCAAGGGACAGGGACCCTACAATGAGCAGTTCTTC. This translates into CASSKGQGPYNEQFF.

The chain joins TRBV4-1 to TRBJ1-2; D is unclear. In germline, CDR1 is MGHRA, CDR2 YSYEKL. The V gene lost 0 bases and the J gene lost 1 base, with 9 bases spanning the gap. This CDR3 is 15 amino acids long. The CDR3 nucleotides are TGCGCCAGCAGCCAAGAGGTTCGGCGTAACTATGGCTACACCTTC. Amino acid sequence: CASSQEVRRNYGYTF.

The chain is built from TRBV28 and TRBJ1-2; 7 positions match TRBD1. Per the germline V gene, CDR1 is MDHEN and CDR2 is SYDVKM. V gave up 2 bases and J gave up 1 base; unmatched junction bases: 4. CDR3 length: 15 residues. The CDR3 sequence: CASSLVTGSNYGYTF. CDR3 coding DNA: TGTGCCAGCAGTTTAGTGACAGGGAGTAACTATGGCTACACCTTC.

The genes are TRBV7-9 and TRBJ2-5; TRBD1 matches 7 bases. The CDR3 consists of 16 residues. CDR1 and CDR2 from the germline V gene are SEHNR and FQNEAQ (reference sequence). The ends lost 5 bases at V and 1 base at J; junction bases unmatched: 10. The CDR3 protein is CASSPRTGGSQETQYF. The CDR3 region has the DNA TGTGCCAGCAGCCCCCGGACAGGTGGGTCCCAAGAGACCCAGTACTTC.

The chain is built from TRBV10-3 and TRBJ1-2; D remains ambiguous. Deletions cut 10 bases from V and 3 bases from J, with 12 bases between. This CDR3 has 12 residues. Looked up from germline, CDR1 is ENHRY and CDR2 is SYGVKD. The chain's CDR3 is CASKLGDYGYTF. The DNA of the CDR3 is TGTGCCAGCAAATTGGGAGACTATGGCTACACCTTC.

The chain employs TRBV6-5 and TRBJ1-4, with 8 bases fitting TRBD1. Losses at the gene ends were 5 bases for V and 14 bases for J; bases not matched to a gene: 7. In germline, CDR1 is MNHEY, CDR2 SVGAGI. The CDR3 has 12 residues. As DNA, the CDR3 is TGTGCCAGCAGTCAGGACAGGGAGAATCTGTTTTTT. It translates to CASSQDRENLFF.

The CDR3 DNA sequence: TGTGCCAGCAGTGCCTCCATTAATGGCCCAGATACGCAGTATTTT. Translation: CASSASINGPDTQYF. The chain employs TRBV6-4 and TRBJ2-3; no clear D gene. The CDR3 runs to 15 residues. V was clipped by 4 bases and J by 4 bases, with 15 bases between them. Germline CDR1 MRHNA, CDR2 SNTAGT.

The chain couples TRBV11-2 to TRBJ1-2; TRBD1 matches 10 bases. The CDR3 is made up of 15 amino acids. Germline assignment: CDR1 SGHAT and CDR2 FQNNGV. Trimming cost V 6 bases and J 2 bases; bases outside gene matches: 6. The CDR3 reads CASRKPGQGNYGYTF. In nucleotides, the CDR3 is TGTGCCAGCAGGAAACCGGGACAGGGGAACTATGGCTACACCTTC. Combining the CDR3 with reference TRBV11-2 and TRBJ1-2 gives the whole variable domain EAGVAQSPRYKIIEKRQSVAFWCNPISGHATLYWYQQILGQGPKLLIQFQNNGVVDDSQLPKDRFSAERLKGVDSTLKIQPAKLEDSAVYLCASRKPGQGNYGYTFGSGTRLTVV.

The rearrangement joins TRBV9 to TRBJ1-2, with TRBD1 matching 8 bases. Germline lookup yields CDR1 SGDLS and CDR2 YYNGEE. J gave up 4 bases and V 0 bases, and 5 bases lay outside the gene matches. The CDR3 has 15 residues. This CDR3 reads CASSVAPDRGYGYTF. DNA of the CDR3: TGTGCCAGCAGCGTAGCTCCCGACAGGGGCTATGGCTACACCTTC.

The chain recombines TRBV13 with TRBJ2-1; 8 bases agree with TRBD2. Losses at the gene ends were 5 bases for V and 12 bases for J; bases not matched to a gene: 3. The CDR3 is 11 residues long. From germline, CDR1 is PRHDT and CDR2 FYEKMQ (reference sequence). CDR3 amino acids: CASSPGLGQFF. CDR3 in DNA: TGTGCCAGCAGCCCGGGACTAGGGCAGTTCTTC.

This clone was found a few times. This rearrangement joins TRBV3-1 (or the pseudogene TRBV3-2) to TRBJ2-1, with D uncertain. With 0 bases removed from V and 0 bases from J, the gap between germline ends came to 9 bases. The CDR3 runs to 16 residues. The germline V gene has CDR1 LGHDT and CDR2 YNNKEL (reference sequence). The DNA of the CDR3 is TGTGCCAGCAGCCAAGATATCGAAAGCTCCTACAATGAGCAGTTCTTC. Translated, it gives CASSQDIESSYNEQFF.

The chain couples TRBV7-9 to TRBJ2-7; D is undetermined. The CDR3 loop spans 13 amino acids. The germline V gene has CDR1 SEHNR and CDR2 FQNEAQ (reference sequence). V was pared by 7 bases and J by 1 base, with 11 bases between. The CDR3 sequence: CASIPFGSYEQYF. CDR3 nucleotides: TGTGCCAGCATCCCGTTCGGATCCTACGAGCAGTACTTC. Based on the CDR3 plus reference TRBV7-9 and TRBJ2-7, the full variable domain is DTGVSQNPRHKITKRGQNVTFRCDPISEHNRLYWYRQTLGQGPEFLTYFQNEAQLEKSRLLSDRFSAERPKGSFSTLEIQRTEQGDSAMYLCASIPFGSYEQYFGPGTRLTVT.

The chain combines TRBV7-3 with TRBJ2-7; 7 nucleotides line up with TRBD1. Germline V lookup: CDR1 SGHTA, CDR2 FQGTGA. The CDR3 extends over 10 amino acids. DNA of the CDR3: TGTGCCAGCAGCCTTGGACAGGAGCGGGTC. Its translation is CASSLGQERV.

The gene calls are TRBV19 and TRBJ2-7; TRBD2 aligns across 8 bases. After removal of 2 bases from V and 2 bases from J, the junction contained 5 bases not matched to a gene. The CDR3 runs 15 residues. The germline V gene encodes CDR1 LNHDA and CDR2 SQIVND (reference sequence). CDR3 residues: CASSITAGVAYEQYF. The CDR3 coding sequence is TGTGCCAGTAGTATAACAGCGGGGGTGGCCTACGAGCAGTACTTC.

The gene calls are TRBV6-2 or TRBV6-3 and TRBJ1-6, with D uncertain. Per germline, CDR1 MNHEY and CDR2 SVGEGT. The CDR3 spans 13 residues. The V end was cut by 4 bases, the J end by 14 bases, with 15 bases between. The CDR3 nucleotides read TGTGCCAGCAGTTCCCTCGAGACACGAACCCTCCACTTT. Translated, it gives CASSSLETRTLHF.